This T cell receptor (beta chain) was obtained from a study of T cell repertoires in aging, cancer and after chemotherapy. Study summary: Paired samples before and after chemotherapy came from chronic lymphocytic leukemia patients on fludarabine- or bendamustine-based regimens. Millions of TCR reads were in the whole dataset. General study results and limits: No conclusions about immunological memory after chemotherapy can be drawn from the repertoire data. In cancer patients, declining TCR diversity with age involved lost richness and lost evenness.

The template was genomic DNA from peripheral blood, not RNA. For this clonotype: Its antigen is unidentified.

CDR1 and CDR2 from the germline V gene are MDHEN and SYDVKM. Trimming stripped 10 bases from V and 0 bases from J, with 8 bases between. The CDR3 extends over 12 amino acids. A mixed TRB-A/B primer pool amplified rearranged TRB by multiplex touch-down PCR. TCRdb called the multiplex PCR reads again in MiXCR, with one record for every CDR3 protein. The sample lists under 1,500 distinct CDR3 sequences; less than 30% were seen once. Sequences were obtained from blood. The receptor comes from a human donor with a blood cancer. This sequence joins TRBV28 and TRBJ2-3; D uncertain. The CDR3 sequence: CATMASTDTQYF. The CDR3 coding sequence is TGTGCCACCATGGCTAGCACAGATACGCAGTATTTT.